These T cell receptor beta chains were read from a single sample in a study of response to subunit inactivated influenza vaccine. TCRdb recomputed calls from the RT-PCR reads with MiXCR, one row per CDR3 protein. This repertoire shows about 540,000 distinct CDR3 sequences, around 21% found once; its top ten account for under 3.5%. These data were also filed under a second study, of T cells expressing NK-cell markers.

Source: CD4+ T cells sorted from PBMCs, taken 12 days after vaccination. The receptors originated from a man over 45 who received an inactivated influenza vaccine. Each CDR3 is given with its conserved first and last residue. D genes are given only for firm matches. A clone size is listed for some rows: how often the clone was seen (once, few, many), or a class if it is expanded.

cdr3_aa cdr3_nt v_call d_call clone_size j_call
CASSQDRPGPVNSPLHF TGTGCCAGCAGCCAAGATCGGCCGGGGCCAGTTAATTCACCCCTCCACTTT TRBV3-1 NA NA TRBJ1-6
CASSYLATSGTQETQYF TGTGCCAGCAGTTACTTGGCGACTAGCGGGACCCAAGAGACCCAGTACTTC TRBV6-2/TRBV6-3 TRBD2 NA TRBJ2-5
CASSLNPGYTEAFF TGTGCCAGCAGTTTAAATCCAGGGTACACTGAAGCTTTCTTT TRBV12-3/TRBV12-4 NA many TRBJ1-1
CASSLMTPEEAFF TGCGCCAGCAGCTTGATGACGCCTGAAGAGGCTTTCTTT TRBV5-1 NA few TRBJ1-1
CASSSPGQGAEKLFF TGTGCCAGCAGCTCCCCGGGACAGGGAGCTGAAAAACTGTTTTTT TRBV7-8 TRBD1 NA TRBJ1-4
CSAGRQGDEQYF TGCAGTGCTGGCCGACAGGGGGACGAGCAGTACTTC TRBV20-1 TRBD1 many TRBJ2-7
CASSYWRGAVETQYF TGTGCCAGCAGTTACTGGAGGGGGGCTGTTGAGACCCAGTACTTC TRBV6-5 NA few TRBJ2-5
CAISESNRNGETQYF TGTGCCATCAGTGAGTCGAACAGGAACGGGGAGACCCAGTACTTC TRBV10-3 NA few TRBJ2-5
CATSGQGVEQYF TGTGCCACCAGTGGACAGGGTGTCGAGCAGTACTTC TRBV24-1 TRBD1 NA TRBJ2-7
CASSLEVGVSYEQYF TGTGCCAGCAGTTTAGAGGTGGGAGTCTCCTACGAGCAGTACTTC TRBV12-3/TRBV12-4 NA few TRBJ2-7
CASSFFAEAFF TGTGCCAGCAGTTTTTTCGCTGAAGCTTTCTTT TRBV28 NA NA TRBJ1-1
CASSGGGQGATEAFF TGTGCCAGCAGCGGGGGGGGACAGGGGGCCACTGAAGCTTTCTTT TRBV9 TRBD1 NA TRBJ1-1
CASKLRGVKEETQYF TGTGCCAGCAAGCTACGAGGAGTTAAGGAAGAGACCCAGTACTTC TRBV6-2/TRBV6-3 NA once TRBJ2-5
CASSIRTGDQPQHF TGTGCCAGTAGTATAAGGACGGGGGATCAGCCCCAGCATTTT TRBV19 NA NA TRBJ1-5
CAISDGGSSYNEQFF TGTGCCATCAGTGACGGGGGGAGCTCCTACAATGAGCAGTTCTTC TRBV10-3 TRBD2 few TRBJ2-1
CASSDTGGSYNEQFF TGTGCCAGCAGTGATACAGGGGGCTCCTACAATGAGCAGTTCTTC TRBV25-1 TRBD1 NA TRBJ2-1
CSVESATNEKLFF TGCAGCGTTGAAAGTGCAACTAATGAAAAACTGTTTTTT TRBV29-1 NA NA TRBJ1-4
CSATTQNTDTQYF TGCAGTGCTACGACTCAGAACACAGATACGCAGTATTTT TRBV20-1 NA NA TRBJ2-3
CSAAEGVNTEAFF TGCAGTGCCGCGGAAGGGGTGAACACTGAAGCTTTCTTT TRBV20-1 NA NA TRBJ1-1
CATSESSGRYTF TGTGCCACCAGTGAGTCCTCGGGACGCTACACCTTC TRBV24-1 NA NA TRBJ1-2
CASSAGTGEGYTF TGTGCCAGCAGCGCCGGGACAGGGGAAGGCTACACCTTC TRBV9 TRBD1 NA TRBJ1-2
CASSFGPEAYEQYF TGTGCCAGCAGCTTCGGTCCGGAAGCCTACGAGCAGTACTTC TRBV5-6 NA NA TRBJ2-7
CASSLGASDTGELFF TGTGCCAGCTCCCTGGGGGCTTCGGACACCGGGGAGCTGTTTTTT TRBV9 NA few TRBJ2-2
CASSPDGRGGEKLFF TGCGCCAGCAGCCCGGACGGCAGGGGTGGTGAAAAACTGTTTTTT TRBV5-1 NA few TRBJ1-4
CASKLGAGVSYEQYF TGTGCCAGCAAATTGGGTGCAGGGGTTTCCTACGAGCAGTACTTC TRBV12-3/TRBV12-4 NA few TRBJ2-7
CASIRDRPNTGELFF TGTGCCAGCATCAGGGACAGGCCTAACACCGGGGAGCTGTTTTTT TRBV12-3/TRBV12-4 TRBD1 many TRBJ2-2
CASKVLPNTGELFF TGCGCCAGCAAGGTCCTACCGAACACCGGGGAGCTGTTTTTT TRBV10-2 NA NA TRBJ2-2
CSVFVQGPRETQYF TGCAGCGTCTTCGTCCAGGGGCCGCGAGAGACCCAGTACTTC TRBV29-1 NA few TRBJ2-5
CASSDLTDEQFF TGTGCCAGCAGCGATCTCACGGATGAGCAGTTCTTC TRBV11-3 NA NA TRBJ2-1
CASKVAGGPDTQYF TGTGCCTCCAAGGTAGCGGGAGGGCCAGATACGCAGTATTTT TRBV10-3 TRBD2 NA TRBJ2-3
CASSLKQMRERQYF TGTGCCAGCAGTTTAAAACAGATGAGGGAACGGCAGTACTTC TRBV28 NA NA TRBJ2-7
CASRTTSASSYNEQFF TGTGCCAGCAGAACGACTAGCGCTAGCTCCTACAATGAGCAGTTCTTC TRBV6-2/TRBV6-3 TRBD2 NA TRBJ2-1
CAIMPSGVGTDTQYF TGTGCCATTATGCCCAGCGGGGTCGGCACAGATACGCAGTATTTT TRBV10-3 TRBD2 NA TRBJ2-3
CAWSRDRATNYGYTF TGTGCCTGGAGCCGGGACAGGGCCACTAACTATGGCTACACCTTC TRBV30 TRBD1 few TRBJ1-2
CSARLRRGPQYF TGCAGTGCTAGACTCAGACGCGGGCCACAGTACTTC TRBV20-1 NA NA TRBJ2-7
CATSRGGGDYGYTF TGTGCCACCTCGCGAGGTGGTGGAGACTATGGCTACACCTTC TRBV6-1 NA few TRBJ1-2
CASSLDSGSRTDTQYF TGTGCCAGCAGCTTAGATAGCGGGAGTCGCACAGATACGCAGTATTTT TRBV7-2 TRBD2 NA TRBJ2-3
CASTRGLAGEETQYF TGTGCCAGCACCCGGGGTCTAGCGGGGGAAGAGACCCAGTACTTC TRBV6-2/TRBV6-3 TRBD2 NA TRBJ2-5
CSAINRQVPTDTQYF TGCAGTGCTATCAATAGACAGGTTCCCACAGATACGCAGTATTTT TRBV20-1 NA NA TRBJ2-3
CSVDSSRQDEAFF TGCAGCGTTGATAGCTCGCGGCAGGATGAAGCTTTCTTT TRBV29-1 NA many TRBJ1-1
CSAWDRNQPQHF TGCAGTGCTTGGGACAGAAATCAGCCCCAGCATTTT TRBV20-1 TRBD1 NA TRBJ1-5
CASSSGEGTGSPLHF TGCGCCAGCAGCTCTGGGGAAGGGACCGGCTCACCCCTCCACTTT TRBV5-1 NA few TRBJ1-6
CASREVKTQYF TGCGCCAGCAGAGAGGTGAAGACCCAGTACTTC TRBV5-1 NA NA TRBJ2-5
CASSPGQPNTEAFF TGTGCCAGCTCGCCAGGACAGCCCAACACTGAAGCTTTCTTT TRBV18 NA few TRBJ1-1
CASILAGSNEQFF TGTGCCAGCATCCTAGCGGGTAGCAATGAGCAGTTCTTC TRBV7-9 TRBD2 few TRBJ2-1